The 8 T cell receptor beta chains below come from one sample, sequenced in a study of T cells in Graves' hyperthyroidism and ophthalmopathy. RNA transcripts were the template for amplifying TCR beta CDR3 regions. When the TCR CDR3 underwent first-round RT-PCR, the HTBI primer set was used. TCRdb reprocessed the multiplex PCR reads with MiXCR, giving one entry per CDR3 protein. This sample yields roughly 400,000 distinct CDR3 sequences, of which roughly 25% are seen a single time; 73% belongs to the top ten. The sample taken for sequencing was blood. All receptors derive from a man aged 50-60 years with Graves' hyperthyroidism.

This clonotype appeared many times. This chain joins TRBV20-1 and TRBJ1-1, with a possible D match to TRBD1 (5 bases). CDR3 length: 13 amino acids. Trimming cost V 1 base and J 1 base, with 7 bases left between them. Germline CDR1 is DFQATT and CDR2 is SNEGSKA (reference sequence). The CDR3 loop is CSARVQANTEAFF. DNA of the CDR3: TGCAGTGCTAGAGTACAGGCGAACACTGAAGCTTTCTTT.

This clonotype was counted between two and nine times. The V call is TRBV7-3, the J call TRBJ2-1; tentative D call: TRBD1 (6 bases). The CDR3 has 12 residues. Germline V gene lookup returns CDR1 SGHTA and CDR2 FQGTGA. The V and J ends lost 4 bases and 10 bases respectively, with 11 bases between them. The CDR3 is CASSSERGEQFF. In DNA form, the CDR3 reads TGTGCCAGCAGCTCGGAGAGGGGGGAGCAGTTCTTC.

This clonotype has just one count. The chain joins TRBV7-9 to TRBJ2-6; the D gene is possibly TRBD1 (5 bases). The CDR3 extends over 17 amino acids. Germline values: CDR1 SEHNR, CDR2 FQNEAQ (reference sequence). Between the trimmed V and J ends, which lost 2 bases and 2 bases, there was a span of 13 bases. CDR3 coding DNA: TGTGCCAGCAGCTTAAAACTTCAGGGAACTGGGGCCAACGTCCTGACTTTC. Protein product: CASSLKLQGTGANVLTF. The full variable domain, with the rest looked up from reference TRBV7-9 and TRBJ2-6, is DTGVSQNPRHKITKRGQNVTFRCDPISEHNRLYWYRQTLGQGPEFLTYFQNEAQLEKSRLLSDRFSAERPKGSFSTLEIQRTEQGDSAMYLCASSLKLQGTGANVLTFGAGSRLTVL.

This clonotype occurred many times. CDR3 amino acids: CASSLAGEYYEQYF. Here the CDR3 DNA reads TGTGCCAGCAGTTTAGCGGGGGAATACTACGAGCAGTACTTC. The chain links TRBV12-3 or TRBV12-4 to TRBJ2-7; D may be TRBD1 or TRBD2 (5 bases each). Trimming cost V 0 bases and J 3 bases, with 9 bases left between them. CDR3 length: 14 amino acids.

This clonotype has a handful of counts. A read error may account for a junction end that differs from germline. The chain combines TRBV11-1 with TRBJ2-7, with a tentative D call TRBD1 (5 bases). In germline, CDR1 is SGHAT, CDR2 FQDESV (reference sequence). The CDR3 extends over 13 amino acids. The CDR3 protein is CTSSLGDSYEQYF. CDR3 nucleotide sequence: TGTACCAGCAGCTTAGGGGACTCCTACGAGCAGTACTTC. Variable domain in full (rest from reference TRBV11-1 and TRBJ2-7): EAEVAQSPRYKITEKSQAVAFWCDPISGHATLYWYRQILGQGPELLVQFQDESVVDDSQLPKDRFSAERLKGVDSTLKIQPAELGDSAMYLCTSSLGDSYEQYFGPGTRLTVT.

The chain is built from TRBV6-1 and TRBJ2-1; 9 nucleotides line up with TRBD2. The CDR3 loop spans 13 amino acids. Germline assignment: CDR1 MNHNS and CDR2 SASEGT. V shed 2 bases and J 9 bases; nucleotides not matched to a gene: 2. CDR3 region: CASSELAGSEQFF. In nucleotides, the CDR3 is TGTGCCAGCAGTGAACTAGCGGGATCTGAGCAGTTCTTC.

This clonotype appeared a few times. V and J are TRBV7-2 and TRBJ2-3; D is perhaps TRBD2 (6 bases). V was pared by 4 bases and J by 6 bases, with 17 bases between. Germline V gene data show CDR1 as SGHTA and CDR2 as FQGNSA. The CDR3 has 15 amino acids. The CDR3 region is CASSWGDLLTDTQYF. The CDR3 bases are TGTGCCAGCAGCTGGGGGGACCTACTGACGGATACGCAGTATTTT.

This clonotype was seen only a few times. J is TRBJ2-7 and V is TRBV3-1; weak D call: TRBD2 (6 bases). Germline V gives CDR1 LGHDT, CDR2 YNNKEL (reference sequence). The V end was cut by 3 bases, the J end by 7 bases, with 22 bases between. The CDR3 is 16 amino acids. The CDR3 nucleotides are TGTGCCAGCAGCCAGGCCGGAGGGCAGCCACTTTGGGAGCAGTACTTC. Encoded protein: CASSQAGGQPLWEQYF.